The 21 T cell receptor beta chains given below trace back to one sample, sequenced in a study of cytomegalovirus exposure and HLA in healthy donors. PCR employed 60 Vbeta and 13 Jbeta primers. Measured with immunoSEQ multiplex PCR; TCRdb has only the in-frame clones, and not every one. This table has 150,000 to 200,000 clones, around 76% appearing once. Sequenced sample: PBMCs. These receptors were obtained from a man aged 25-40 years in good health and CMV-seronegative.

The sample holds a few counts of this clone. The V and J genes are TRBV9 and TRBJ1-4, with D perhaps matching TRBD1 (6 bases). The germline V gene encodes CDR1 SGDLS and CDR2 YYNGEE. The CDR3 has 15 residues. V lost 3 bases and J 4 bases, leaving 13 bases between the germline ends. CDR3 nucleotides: TGTGCCAGCAGCGCCCAGACAGGAAGTAATGAAAAACTGTTTTTT. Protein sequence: CASSAQTGSNEKLFF. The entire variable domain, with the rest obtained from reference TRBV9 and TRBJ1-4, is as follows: DSGVTQTPKHLITATGQRVTLRCSPRSGDLSVYWYQQSLDQGLQFLIQYYNGEERAKGNILERFSAQQFPDLHSELNLSSLELGDSALYFCASSAQTGSNEKLFFGSGTQLSVL.

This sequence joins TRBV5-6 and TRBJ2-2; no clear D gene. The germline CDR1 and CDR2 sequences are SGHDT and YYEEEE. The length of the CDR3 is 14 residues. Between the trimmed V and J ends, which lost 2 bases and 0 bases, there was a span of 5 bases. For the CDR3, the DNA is TGTGCCAGCAGCTTCAGGACGAACACCGGGGAGCTGTTTTTT. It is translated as CASSFRTNTGELFF.

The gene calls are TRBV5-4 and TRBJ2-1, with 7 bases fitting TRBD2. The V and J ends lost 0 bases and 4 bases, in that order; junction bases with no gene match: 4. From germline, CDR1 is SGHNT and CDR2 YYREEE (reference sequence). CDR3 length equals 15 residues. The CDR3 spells CASSLGGGFYNEQFF. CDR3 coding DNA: TGTGCCAGCAGCTTGGGGGGGGGATTTTACAATGAGCAGTTCTTC.

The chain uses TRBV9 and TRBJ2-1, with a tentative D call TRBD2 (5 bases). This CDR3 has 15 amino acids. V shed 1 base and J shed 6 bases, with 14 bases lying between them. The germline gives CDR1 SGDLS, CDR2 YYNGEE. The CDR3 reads CASSVWAASGNEQFF. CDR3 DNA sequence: TGTGCCAGCAGCGTATGGGCCGCCAGCGGCAATGAGCAGTTCTTC.

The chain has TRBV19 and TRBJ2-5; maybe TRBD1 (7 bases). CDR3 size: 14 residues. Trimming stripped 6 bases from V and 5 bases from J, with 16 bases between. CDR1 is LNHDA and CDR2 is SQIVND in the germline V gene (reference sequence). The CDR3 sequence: CASRWTGGRETQYF. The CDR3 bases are TGTGCCAGTAGGTGGACAGGTGGGAGGGAGACCCAGTACTTC.

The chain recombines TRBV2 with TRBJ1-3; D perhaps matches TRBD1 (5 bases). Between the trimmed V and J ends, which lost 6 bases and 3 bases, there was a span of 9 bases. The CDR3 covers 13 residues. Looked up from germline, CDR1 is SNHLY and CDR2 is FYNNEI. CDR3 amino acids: CASSLDIGNTIYF. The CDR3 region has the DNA TGTGCCAGCAGCCTGGACATTGGAAACACCATATATTTT.

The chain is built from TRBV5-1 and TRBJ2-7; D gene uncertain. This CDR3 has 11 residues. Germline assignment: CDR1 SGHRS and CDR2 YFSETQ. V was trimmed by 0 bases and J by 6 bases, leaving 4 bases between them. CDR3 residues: CASSLAVEQYF. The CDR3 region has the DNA TGCGCCAGCAGCTTGGCCGTCGAGCAGTACTTC.

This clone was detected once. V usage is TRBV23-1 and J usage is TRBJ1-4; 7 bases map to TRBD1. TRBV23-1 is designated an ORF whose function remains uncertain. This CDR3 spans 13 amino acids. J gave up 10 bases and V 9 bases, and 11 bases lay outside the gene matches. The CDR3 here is CARRRRGTAKLFF. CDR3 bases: TGCGCCAGAAGAAGGCGAGGGACAGCAAAACTGTTTTTT.

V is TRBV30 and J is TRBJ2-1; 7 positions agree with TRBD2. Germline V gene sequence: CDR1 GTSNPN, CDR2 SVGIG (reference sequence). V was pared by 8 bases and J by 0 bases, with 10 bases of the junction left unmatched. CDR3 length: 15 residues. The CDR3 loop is CAGYPGTISYNEQFF. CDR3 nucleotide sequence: TGTGCCGGCTATCCCGGGACTATCTCCTACAATGAGCAGTTCTTC.

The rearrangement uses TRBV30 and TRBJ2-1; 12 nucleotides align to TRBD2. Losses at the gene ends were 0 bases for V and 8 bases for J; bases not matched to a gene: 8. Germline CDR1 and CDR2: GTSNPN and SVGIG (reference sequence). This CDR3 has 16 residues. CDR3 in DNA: TGTGCCTGGAGTGTAAGATGGACTAGCGGGAACGATGAGCAGTTCTTC. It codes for CAWSVRWTSGNDEQFF.

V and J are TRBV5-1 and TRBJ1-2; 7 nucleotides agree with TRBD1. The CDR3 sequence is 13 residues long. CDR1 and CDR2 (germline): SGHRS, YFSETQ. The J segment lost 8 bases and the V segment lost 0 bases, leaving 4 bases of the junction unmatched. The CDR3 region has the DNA TGCGCCAGCAGCTTGGGACAGGGAGACGGCTACACCTTC. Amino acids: CASSLGQGDGYTF.

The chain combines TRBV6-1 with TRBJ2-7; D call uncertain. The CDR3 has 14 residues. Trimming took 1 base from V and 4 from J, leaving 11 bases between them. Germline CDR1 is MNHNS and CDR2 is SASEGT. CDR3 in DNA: TGTGCCAGCAGTGAAGTAGGAGCATCTTACGAGCAGTACTTC. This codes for CASSEVGASYEQYF.

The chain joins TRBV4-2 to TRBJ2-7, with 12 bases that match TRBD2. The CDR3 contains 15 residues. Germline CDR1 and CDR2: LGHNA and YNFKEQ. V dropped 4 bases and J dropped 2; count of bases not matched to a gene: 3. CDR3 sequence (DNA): TGTGCCAGCAGCCCTCGACTAGCGGGAGCCTACGAGCAGTACTTC. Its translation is CASSPRLAGAYEQYF.

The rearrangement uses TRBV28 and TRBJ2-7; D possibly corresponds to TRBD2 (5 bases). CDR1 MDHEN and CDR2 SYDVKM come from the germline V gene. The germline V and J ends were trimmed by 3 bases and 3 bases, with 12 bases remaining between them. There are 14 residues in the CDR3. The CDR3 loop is CASSFRGSGYEQYF. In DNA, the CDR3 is TGTGCCAGCAGTTTTCGGGGAAGCGGCTACGAGCAGTACTTC.

The DNA for the CDR3 is TGTGCCAGCAGTTACCAAGACACACTCTACTCGGATACGCAGTATTTT. Its translation: CASSYQDTLYSDTQYF. The V call is TRBV6-6, the J call TRBJ2-3; D remains ambiguous. V dropped 2 bases and J dropped 6 bases, with 18 bases sitting between them. From germline, CDR1 is MNHNY and CDR2 SVGAGI (reference sequence). This CDR3 has 16 amino acids.

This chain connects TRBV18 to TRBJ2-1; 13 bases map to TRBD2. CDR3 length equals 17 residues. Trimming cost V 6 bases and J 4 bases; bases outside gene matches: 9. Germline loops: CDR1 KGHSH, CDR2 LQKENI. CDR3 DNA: TGTGCCAGCTCCTTCGGACTAGCGGGAGAATCTTACAATGAGCAGTTCTTC. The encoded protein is CASSFGLAGESYNEQFF. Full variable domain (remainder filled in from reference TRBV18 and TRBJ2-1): NAGVMQNPRHLVRRRGQEARLRCSPMKGHSHVYWYRQLPEEGLKFMVYLQKENIIDESGMPKERFSAEFPKEGPSILRIQQVVRGDSAAYFCASSFGLAGESYNEQFFGPGTRLTVL.

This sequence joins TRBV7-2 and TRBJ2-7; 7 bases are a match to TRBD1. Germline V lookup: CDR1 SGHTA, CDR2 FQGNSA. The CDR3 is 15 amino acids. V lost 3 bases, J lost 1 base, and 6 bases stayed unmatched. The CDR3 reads CASSFTGTASYEQYF. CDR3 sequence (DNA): TGTGCCAGCAGCTTCACCGGGACAGCATCCTACGAGCAGTACTTC.

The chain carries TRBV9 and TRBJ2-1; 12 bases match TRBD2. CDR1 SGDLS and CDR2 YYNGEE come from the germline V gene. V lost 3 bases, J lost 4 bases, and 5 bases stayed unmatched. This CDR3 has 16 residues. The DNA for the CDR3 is TGTGCCAGCAGCGCCCTGGGACTAGCGGGTTACAATGAGCAGTTCTTC. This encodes CASSALGLAGYNEQFF.

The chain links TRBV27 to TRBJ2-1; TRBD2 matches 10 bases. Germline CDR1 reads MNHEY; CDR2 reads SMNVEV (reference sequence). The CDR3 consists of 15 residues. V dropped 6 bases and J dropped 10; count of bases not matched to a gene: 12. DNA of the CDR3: TGTGCCAGCAGGCTAGCGGGAGCCGGGGGAGGGGAGCAGTTCTTC. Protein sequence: CASRLAGAGGGEQFF.

The CDR3 coding sequence is TGTGCCAGCAGCCTACTAGCGGGAGTGTCCTACAATGAGCAGTTCTTC. Residues: CASSLLAGVSYNEQFF. V gene TRBV7-8 combines with J gene TRBJ2-1; 11 bases align to TRBD2. Germline trimming cut 5 bases from V and 1 base from J; bases unmatched to any gene: 4. Per germline, CDR1 SGHVS and CDR2 FQNEAQ. This CDR3 comprises 16 residues.

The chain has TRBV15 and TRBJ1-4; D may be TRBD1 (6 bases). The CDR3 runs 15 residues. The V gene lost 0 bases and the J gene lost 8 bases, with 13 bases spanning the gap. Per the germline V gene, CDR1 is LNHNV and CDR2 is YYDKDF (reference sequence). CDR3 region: CATSRETGTVEKLFF. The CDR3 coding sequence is TGTGCCACCAGCAGAGAAACAGGGACGGTCGAAAAACTGTTTTTT.